A selection of T cell receptor beta chains follows, all from one sample in a study of CD8 T cells in ankylosing spondylitis. TCRdb reanalysed the 5' RACE reads using MiXCR and keeps one entry per CDR3 protein. Among about 540,000 distinct CDR3 sequences, 9.5% to 15% were seen once, and the ten largest hold nearly 7%. Sequenced input: blood, either unsorted or a sorted T cell fraction (not recorded which). These TCRs come from a male donor with ankylosing spondylitis. CDR3s include the opening cysteine and the closing phenylalanine or tryptophan. Fields, in order: V gene, clone size, D gene, J gene, CDR3 length, CDR3 protein, CDR3 DNA. The D gene is left open where the match is weak. Size is omitted from some rows. Given values are once, few, many or a class for expanded clones.

TRBV5-1	many	NA	TRBJ1-6	13	CASSLDGNSPLHF	TGCGCCAGCAGCTTGGACGGTAATTCACCCCTCCACTTT
TRBV10-3	few	NA	TRBJ2-5	15	CAISELTAGQETQYF	TGTGCCATCAGTGAGTTAACAGCGGGCCAAGAGACCCAGTACTTC
TRBV20-1	few	TRBD2	TRBJ2-7	14	CSASSSGIPYEQYF	TGCAGTGCTAGTTCTAGCGGGATCCCCTACGAGCAGTACTTC
TRBV4-2	many	NA	TRBJ2-1	14	CASSARRGGHEQFF	TGTGCCAGCAGCGCACGGCGAGGGGGGCATGAGCAGTTCTTC
TRBV3-1	NA	NA	TRBJ2-3	16	CASSPPQLAGSDTQYF	TGTGCCAGCAGCCCTCCTCAGTTGGCGGGATCAGATACGCAGTATTTT
TRBV28	NA	TRBD2	TRBJ2-2	14	CASRIAGLTGELFF	TGTGCCAGCAGAATTGCGGGACTAACCGGGGAGCTGTTTTTT
TRBV5-1	NA	TRBD2	TRBJ2-3	17	CASSRSGREYGADTQYF	TGCGCCAGCAGCCGTAGCGGGAGGGAATATGGCGCAGATACGCAGTATTTT
TRBV5-6	NA	TRBD2	TRBJ2-2	15	CASSNLAANTGELFF	TGTGCCAGCAGCAATCTAGCGGCGAACACCGGGGAGCTGTTTTTT
TRBV7-2	NA	TRBD1	TRBJ1-1	16	CASSLASQGAGTEAFF	TGTGCCAGCAGCTTAGCTTCGCAGGGGGCCGGCACTGAAGCTTTCTTT
TRBV19	NA	NA	TRBJ2-7	14	CASTPGEDGYEQYF	TGTGCCAGTACCCCGGGGGAGGATGGCTACGAGCAGTACTTC
TRBV27	NA	TRBD2	TRBJ2-1	15	CASSVVVAGYNEQFF	TGTGCCAGCAGTGTCGTCGTAGCGGGATACAATGAGCAGTTCTTC
TRBV5-1	many	NA	TRBJ1-1	14	CASSFSGPNTEAFF	TGCGCCAGCAGCTTCTCCGGGCCGAACACTGAAGCTTTCTTT
TRBV12-3/TRBV12-4	NA	TRBD1	TRBJ1-6	18	CASSPTRTGSSYNSPLHF	TGTGCCAGCAGTCCAACTCGGACAGGGAGCTCCTATAATTCACCCCTCCACTTT
TRBV5-1	few	TRBD2	TRBJ2-2	16	CASSLLGAGETGELFF	TGCGCCAGCAGCCTGTTAGGAGCGGGAGAAACCGGGGAGCTGTTTTTT
TRBV7-2	few	TRBD1	TRBJ1-4	15	CASSLVPTGNEKLFF	TGTGCCAGCAGCTTAGTTCCGACAGGGAATGAAAAACTGTTTTTT
TRBV2	NA	NA	TRBJ2-2	11	CASIGAGELFF	TGTGCCAGCATAGGGGCCGGGGAGCTGTTTTTT
TRBV3-1	few	NA	TRBJ2-2	16	CASSQDLGEYAGELFF	TGTGCCAGCAGCCAAGATTTGGGGGAGTACGCCGGGGAGCTGTTTTTT
TRBV10-3	NA	NA	TRBJ2-5	13	CAINPDPAETQYF	TGTGCCATCAACCCGGACCCAGCGGAGACCCAGTACTTC
TRBV5-1	few	NA	TRBJ2-7	11	CASSLEDEQYF	TGCGCCAGCAGCTTGGAGGACGAGCAGTACTTC
TRBV20-1	many	NA	TRBJ1-5	14	CSAPLGTVQGPQHF	TGCAGTGCGCCTCTCGGGACCGTCCAGGGGCCCCAGCATTTT
TRBV2	few	TRBD1	TRBJ2-1	14	CASSYGTGFSEQFF	TGTGCCAGCAGTTACGGGACAGGGTTCAGTGAGCAGTTCTTC
TRBV2	few	NA	TRBJ2-5	14	CASSSGRLLETQYF	TGTGCCAGCAGTTCGGGACGGCTTTTAGAGACCCAGTACTTC
TRBV5-1	NA	TRBD2	TRBJ2-2	15	CASSLGAGEPGELFF	TGCGCCAGCAGCTTGGGAGCGGGAGAGCCCGGGGAGCTGTTTTTT
TRBV3-1	NA	TRBD2	TRBJ2-5	15	CASSQRGGGGETQYF	TGTGCCAGCAGCCAAAGGGGCGGGGGAGGAGAGACCCAGTACTTC
TRBV5-1	few	NA	TRBJ2-3	15	CASSLEHRGADTQYF	TGCGCCAGCAGCTTGGAGCACCGAGGGGCAGATACGCAGTATTTT
TRBV5-1	many	TRBD1	TRBJ2-5	15	CASSEGQGHAKTQYF	TGCGCCAGCAGCGAGGGACAGGGACACGCAAAGACCCAGTACTTC
TRBV20-1	NA	TRBD1	TRBJ1-1	12	CSAYTGATEAFF	TGCAGTGCCTATACAGGGGCCACTGAAGCTTTCTTT
TRBV20-1	few	NA	TRBJ2-3	13	CSARAYYKDTQYF	TGCAGTGCTAGGGCGTACTACAAAGATACGCAGTATTTT